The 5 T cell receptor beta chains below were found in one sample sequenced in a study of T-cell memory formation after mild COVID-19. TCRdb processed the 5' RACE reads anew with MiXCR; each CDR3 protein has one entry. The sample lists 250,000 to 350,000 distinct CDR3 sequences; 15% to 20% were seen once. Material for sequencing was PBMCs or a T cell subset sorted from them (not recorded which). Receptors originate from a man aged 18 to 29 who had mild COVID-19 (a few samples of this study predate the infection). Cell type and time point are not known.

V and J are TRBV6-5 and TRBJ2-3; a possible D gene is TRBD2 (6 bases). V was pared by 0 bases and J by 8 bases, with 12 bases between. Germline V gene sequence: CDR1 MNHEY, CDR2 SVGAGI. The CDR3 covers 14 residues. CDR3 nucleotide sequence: TGTGCCAGCAGTTACTCAACATGGGGAGGTACGCAGTATTTT. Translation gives CASSYSTWGGTQYF.

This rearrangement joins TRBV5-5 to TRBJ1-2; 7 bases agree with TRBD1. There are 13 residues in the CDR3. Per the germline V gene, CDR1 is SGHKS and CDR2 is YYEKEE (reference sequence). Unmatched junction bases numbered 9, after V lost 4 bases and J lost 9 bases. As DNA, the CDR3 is TGTGCCAGCAGCCACGCAACAGGGGAAAGCTACACCTTC. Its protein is CASSHATGESYTF. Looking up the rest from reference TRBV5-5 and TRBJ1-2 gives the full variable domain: DAGVTQSPTHLIKTRGQQVTLRCSPISGHKSVSWYQQVLGQGPQFIFQYYEKEERGRGNFPDRFSARQFPNYSSELNVNALLLGDSALYLCASSHATGESYTFGSGTRLTVV.

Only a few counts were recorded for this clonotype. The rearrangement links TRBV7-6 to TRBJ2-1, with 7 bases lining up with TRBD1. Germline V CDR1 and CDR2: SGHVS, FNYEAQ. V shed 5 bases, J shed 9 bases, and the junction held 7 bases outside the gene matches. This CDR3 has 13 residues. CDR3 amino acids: CASSTGTVTEQFF. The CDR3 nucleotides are TGTGCCAGCAGCACCGGGACAGTAACTGAGCAGTTCTTC.

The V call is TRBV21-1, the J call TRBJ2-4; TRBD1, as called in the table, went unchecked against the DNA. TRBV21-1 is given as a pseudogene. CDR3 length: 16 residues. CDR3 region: CASPSSTEIAKNIQYF. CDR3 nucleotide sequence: TGTGCCAGCCCATCCTCGACAGAGATAGCCAAAAACATTCAGTACTTC.

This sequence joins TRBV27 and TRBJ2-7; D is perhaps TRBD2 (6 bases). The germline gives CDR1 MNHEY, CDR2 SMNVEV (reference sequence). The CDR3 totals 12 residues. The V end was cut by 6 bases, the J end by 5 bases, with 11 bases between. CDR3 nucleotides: TGTGCCAGCAGAGGCGGCGGGGACGAGCAGTACTTC. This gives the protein CASRGGGDEQYF.